The next 5 T cell receptor beta chains were all read from a single sample in a study of T cell changes during pregnancy in multiple sclerosis. TCRdb keeps only in-frame clones here, not all; method: immunoSEQ multiplex PCR. Of around 50,000 clones listed, around 93% are singletons. This specimen was CD8+ T cells from peripheral blood mononuclear cells, taken in the first trimester of pregnancy. These receptor sequences come from a female donor with multiple sclerosis, enrolled in a pregnancy study.

This clone was seen just once. The chain recombines TRBV27 with TRBJ1-3; 7 nucleotides line up with TRBD1. The trim removed 5 bases at V and 0 bases at J, leaving 7 bases unmatched. The CDR3 covers 16 residues. CDR1 is MNHEY, CDR2 SMNVEV, per germline (reference sequence). The CDR3 region has the DNA TGTGCCAGCAGTGTACAGGGGCCAAGCTCTGGAAACACCATATATTTT. Translated: CASSVQGPSSGNTIYF.

The CDR3 DNA is TGCGCCAGCAGCCAAGGTCTAGCGGGGGGGTATTACGAGCAGTACTTC. Its translation is CASSQGLAGGYYEQYF. The rearrangement links TRBV4-3 to TRBJ2-7, with 12 positions matching TRBD2. CDR3 size: 16 residues. J lost 4 bases, V lost 1 base, and 5 bases had no gene match. Germline V gene sequence: CDR1 LGHNA, CDR2 YSLEER.

This clone was seen just once. This sequence joins TRBV27 and TRBJ2-1; TRBD1 aligns across 11 bases. Germline V CDR1 and CDR2: MNHEY, SMNVEV (reference sequence). This CDR3 comprises 15 residues. With 7 bases clipped from V and 3 bases from J, the junction kept 5 bases outside the gene matches. The CDR3 reads CASTPGTGGYNEQFF. As DNA, the CDR3 is TGTGCCAGCACCCCCGGGACAGGGGGCTACAATGAGCAGTTCTTC.

The chain is built from TRBV28 and TRBJ1-3; 8 bases agree with TRBD1. The germline CDR1 and CDR2 sequences are MDHEN and SYDVKM. V lost 2 bases to trimming and J lost 1 base; unmatched junction nucleotides: 13. This CDR3 has 19 amino acids. CDR3 bases: TGTGCCAGCAGTTTAATTGGACAGGGCGAACCTTGGTCTGGAAACACCATATATTTT. It specifies CASSLIGQGEPWSGNTIYF.

This clone was picked up one time. The V call is TRBV28, the J call TRBJ2-1; 12 bases align to TRBD2. CDR1 is MDHEN and CDR2 is SYDVKM in the germline V gene. V lost 3 bases and J lost 6; bases outside the gene matches: 9. The CDR3 has 17 residues. For the CDR3, the DNA is TGTGCCAGCAGTTTGCGAAGACTAGCGGGAGTCGGCAATGAGCAGTTCTTC. Residues: CASSLRRLAGVGNEQFF.